A single sample gave rise to the 19 T cell receptor beta chains below, sequenced in a study of blood T cell repertoires in COVID-19. Some clones are missing from TCRdb's copy, which holds only in-frame ones; the method was immunoSEQ multiplex PCR. The sample yields over 250,000 clones, 75% to 90% seen once. Material: PBMCs or T cells enriched from blood (not recorded which). These receptors were obtained from a woman aged 18-29 years who had recovered from COVID-19.

The chain combines TRBV6-2 or TRBV6-3 with TRBJ1-1, with 8 positions matching TRBD1. The CDR3 spans 16 residues. From germline, CDR1 is MNHEY and CDR2 SVGEGT. V was pared by 5 bases and J by 0 bases, with 8 bases of the junction left unmatched. CDR3 DNA sequence: TGTGCCAGCAGTCTCGGACAGGGCGCCTTGAACACTGAAGCTTTCTTT. This gives the protein CASSLGQGALNTEAFF.

The chain links TRBV11-2 to TRBJ1-1; D unclear. Germline CDR1 is SGHAT and CDR2 is FQNNGV. V gave up 5 bases and J gave up 7 bases, with 8 bases separating them. This CDR3 is built from 11 residues. CDR3 in DNA: TGTGCCAGCAGCGCAGTCATTGAAGCTTTCTTT. Translating it yields CASSAVIEAFF.

The chain employs TRBV2 and TRBJ2-5, with 10 bases lining up with TRBD2. Germline V lookup: CDR1 SNHLY, CDR2 FYNNEI. J lost 3 bases, V lost 6 bases, and 4 bases had no gene match. This CDR3 has 14 amino acids. The CDR3 spells CASRRTSGKETQYF. CDR3 nucleotides: TGTGCCAGCAGGAGGACTAGCGGAAAAGAGACCCAGTACTTC.

Comments on this clone: The same CDR3 also results from other DNA sequences found in this sample. The chain combines TRBV2 with TRBJ1-1, with TRBD1 as a possible D gene (6 bases). The CDR3 loop spans 12 amino acids. The V end was cut by 5 bases, the J end by 4 bases, with 8 bases between. Germline V gene sequence: CDR1 SNHLY, CDR2 FYNNEI. Here the CDR3 DNA reads TGTGCCAGCAGTACAGGGAGCACTGAAGCTTTCTTT. This codes for CASSTGSTEAFF.

The V call is TRBV7-6, the J call TRBJ2-7; perhaps TRBD2 as D (5 bases). V was trimmed by 5 bases and J by 2 bases, leaving 16 bases between them. CDR3 length equals 15 residues. CDR1 is SGHVS, CDR2 FNYEAQ, per germline. CDR3 DNA sequence: TGTGCCAGCAGCGATATCGGAGGAGGCACCTACGAGCAGTACTTC. Translation gives CASSDIGGGTYEQYF.

The genes are TRBV29-1 and TRBJ2-3, with 10 bases fitting TRBD1. This CDR3 contains 13 residues. Unmatched junction bases numbered 3, after V lost 7 bases and J lost 2 bases. Germline V gene data show CDR1 as SQVTM and CDR2 as ANQGSEA. CDR3 sequence: CSAGTGDTDTQYF. The DNA of the CDR3 is TGCAGCGCTGGGACAGGGGACACAGATACGCAGTATTTT.

The chain uses TRBV11-2 and TRBJ2-7, with TRBD1 as a possible D gene (6 bases). Germline V gene data show CDR1 as SGHAT and CDR2 as FQNNGV. This CDR3 region has 16 residues. The V gene lost 1 base and the J gene lost 7 bases, with 20 bases spanning the gap. The CDR3 DNA follows: TGTGCCAGCAGCTTAGTTGGGACACAACTTTGGGTGGAGCAGTACTTC. This sequence encodes CASSLVGTQLWVEQYF.

This sequence joins TRBV5-6 and TRBJ2-1; D gene unclear. Germline assignment: CDR1 SGHDT and CDR2 YYEEEE. CDR3 size: 14 residues. The V end lost 0 bases, the J end lost 7 bases, and 11 bases lay between the germline ends. CDR3 coding DNA: TGTGCCAGCAGCTTGGTGGCCGTTTGGAATGAGCAGTTCTTC. It yields the protein CASSLVAVWNEQFF.

The count of this clone is one. The rearrangement links TRBV14 to TRBJ1-6, with TRBD1 as a possible D gene (5 bases). This CDR3 region has 15 residues. In germline, CDR1 is SGHDN, CDR2 FVKESK. The V end lost 6 bases, the J end lost 10 bases, and 19 bases lay between the germline ends. CDR3 protein: CASSIRGPGQSPLHF. The CDR3 DNA is TGTGCCAGCAGTATAAGGGGCCCCGGGCAATCACCCCTCCACTTT.

In DNA, the CDR3 is TGTGCCAGCAGCTTACTGCCGGGACAGGGGATAAACACCGGGGAGCTGTTTTTT. Protein: CASSLLPGQGINTGELFF. The rearrangement joins TRBV3-1 (or the pseudogene TRBV3-2) to TRBJ2-2; 10 positions agree with TRBD1. The germline V gene encodes CDR1 LGHDT and CDR2 YNNKEL (reference sequence). The CDR3 sequence is 18 residues long. Unmatched junction bases numbered 11, after V lost 5 bases and J lost 2 bases.

The rearrangement links TRBV18 to TRBJ1-1, with TRBD1 matching 8 bases. Germline V gene sequence: CDR1 KGHSH, CDR2 LQKENI. The CDR3 spans 15 residues. J gave up 0 bases and V 4 bases, and 4 bases lay outside the gene matches. CDR3: CASSRLGQVNTEAFF. In DNA, the CDR3 is TGTGCCAGCTCACGGCTGGGACAGGTGAACACTGAAGCTTTCTTT.

In its sample, this clone was seen once. The rearrangement joins TRBV4-1 to TRBJ1-2; 7 positions agree with TRBD1. CDR3 length equals 17 residues. Trimming took 1 base from V and 4 from J; bases not matched to a gene: 12. Germline CDR1 MGHRA, CDR2 YSYEKL. The DNA for the CDR3 is TGCGCCAGCAGCCAAGCGGGGGTAGGGGGCGCTTCCTATGGCTACACCTTC. Amino acids: CASSQAGVGGASYGYTF.

The chain joins TRBV6-5 to TRBJ2-7; TRBD1 matches at 7 bases. V shed 0 bases and J 1 base; nucleotides not matched to a gene: 3. Germline lookup yields CDR1 MNHEY and CDR2 SVGAGI. The CDR3 totals 15 residues. CDR3 residues: CASSYSGQNSYEQYF. As DNA, the CDR3 is TGTGCCAGCAGTTACTCGGGACAGAATTCCTACGAGCAGTACTTC.

The chain combines TRBV19 with TRBJ1-1; D perhaps matches TRBD1 (6 bases). Looked up from germline, CDR1 is LNHDA and CDR2 is SQIVND (reference sequence). This CDR3 has 14 residues. V dropped 7 bases and J dropped 8 bases, with 20 bases sitting between them. CDR3 DNA sequence: TGTGCCAGTACCCCCCCCGCAGGGGTCCACGAAGCTTTCTTT. This sequence encodes CASTPPAGVHEAFF. The full variable domain, in which reference TRBV19 and TRBJ1-1 provide the parts outside the CDR3, is DGGITQSPKYLFRKEGQNVTLSCEQNLNHDAMYWYRQDPGQGLRLIYYSQIVNDFQKGDIAEGYSVSREKKESFPLTVTSAQKNPTAFYLCASTPPAGVHEAFFGQGTRLTVV.

The chain recombines TRBV19 with TRBJ2-7; weak D call: TRBD1 (5 bases). V was clipped by 2 bases and J by 1 base, with 6 bases between them. The CDR3 is made up of 13 amino acids. Germline V gene lookup returns CDR1 LNHDA and CDR2 SQIVND (reference sequence). CDR3 DNA: TGTGCCAGTAGTATACAGGGTTCCTACGAGCAGTACTTC. Translation gives CASSIQGSYEQYF.

The rearrangement links TRBV5-1 to TRBJ2-3, with D perhaps TRBD2 (5 bases). Germline values: CDR1 SGHRS, CDR2 YFSETQ. The CDR3 covers 14 residues. Trimming shortened V by 2 bases and J by 2 bases, and 9 bases separated the two germline ends. The CDR3 sequence is CASSFYGVTDTQYF. The CDR3, as DNA: TGCGCCAGCAGCTTTTACGGGGTCACAGATACGCAGTATTTT.

V is TRBV5-1 and J is TRBJ2-3; TRBD1 aligns across 7 bases. Germline CDR1 and CDR2: SGHRS and YFSETQ. V shed 2 bases and J 1 base; nucleotides not matched to a gene: 7. The length of the CDR3 is 16 residues. CDR3 region: CASSLAGGTGTDTQYF. CDR3 DNA sequence: TGCGCCAGCAGCTTAGCAGGTGGGACAGGCACAGATACGCAGTATTTT.

The chain carries TRBV9 and TRBJ1-1, with TRBD1 matching over 7 bases. The CDR3 consists of 12 residues. V lost 4 bases, J lost 9 bases, and 6 bases stayed unmatched. CDR1 is SGDLS and CDR2 is YYNGEE in the germline V gene. The CDR3 region is CASSRDREKAFF. The DNA for the CDR3 is TGTGCCAGCAGCCGAGACAGGGAGAAAGCTTTCTTT.

The chain recombines TRBV7-8 with TRBJ1-4; weak D call: TRBD1 (5 bases). Trimming removed 1 base at V and 3 bases at J, with 9 bases between. Germline assignment: CDR1 SGHVS and CDR2 FQNEAQ. The CDR3 sequence is 15 residues long. Written as DNA, the CDR3 is TGTGCCAGCAGCTTAGGGGGCGGACCTAATGAAAAACTGTTTTTT. Encoded protein: CASSLGGGPNEKLFF.